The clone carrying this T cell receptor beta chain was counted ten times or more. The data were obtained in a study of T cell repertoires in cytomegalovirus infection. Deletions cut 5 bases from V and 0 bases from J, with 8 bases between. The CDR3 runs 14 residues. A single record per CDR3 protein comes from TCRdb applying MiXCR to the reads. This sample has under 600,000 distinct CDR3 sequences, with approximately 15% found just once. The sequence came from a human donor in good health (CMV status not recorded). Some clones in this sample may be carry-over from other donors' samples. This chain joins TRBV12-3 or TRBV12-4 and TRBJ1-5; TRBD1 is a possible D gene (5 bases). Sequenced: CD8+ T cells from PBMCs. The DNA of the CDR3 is TGTGCCAGCAGTCCACAGGTTAGCAATCAGCCCCAGCATTTT. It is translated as CASSPQVSNQPQHF.